This TCR beta chain was recovered during a study of T-cell memory formation after mild COVID-19. Via MiXCR, TCRdb re-called the 5' RACE reads, giving one row per CDR3 protein. The top ten hold about a fifth of the sample, which has more than 300,000 distinct CDR3 sequences, approximately 13% seen once. Trimming took off 4 bases at V and 7 bases at J, with 11 bases between the two ends. The germline CDR1 and CDR2 sequences are DFQATT and SNEGSKA (reference sequence). The CDR3 runs 13 residues. This clonotype was found a few times. This TCR was recovered from a man aged 18 to 30 who had mild COVID-19 (a few samples of this study predate the infection). Cell type and time point are not known. The material sequenced was PBMCs or a T cell subset sorted from them (not recorded which). The rearrangement joins TRBV20-1 to TRBJ1-6; D not resolved. CDR3 in amino acids: CSANFGPNSPLHF. The DNA of the CDR3 is TGCAGTGCTAACTTCGGGCCCAATTCACCCCTCCACTTT.